A selection of T cell receptor beta chains follows, all from one sample in a study of cytomegalovirus exposure and HLA in healthy donors. Clones were read by immunoSEQ multiplex PCR, and TCRdb kept only the in-frame ones, dropping some. Of about 130,000 clones in the sample, around 74% were seen once. Specimen: PBMCs. These receptors all come from a woman in her 50s in good health and CMV-seropositive. Each CDR3 is given with its conserved first and last residue. Rows give clone size only sometimes, using once, few, many, or a class for an expanded clone.

TRBJ2-6 . TRBV5-1 CASSSWGGVLSGANVLTF
TRBJ1-2 few TRBV6-5 CASSYLGDYTF
TRBJ2-3 once TRBV7-7 CASSSSPLGTDTQYF
TRBJ1-1 . TRBV11-3 CASSPTGATEAFF
TRBJ1-1 . TRBV5-1 CASSLGGQSSEAFF
TRBJ1-1 once TRBV5-1 CASSFVAANTEAFF
TRBJ2-3 . TRBV5-5 CASSPYRGNTDTQYF
TRBJ1-4 . TRBV5-4 CAGSDRGRNEKLFF
TRBJ2-5 . TRBV6-5 CASSYRNSGAQETQYF
TRBJ2-7 . TRBV6-6 CASSLDRGHEQYF
TRBJ2-2 . TRBV10-3 CATRGGGITGELFF
TRBJ2-7 . TRBV7-9 CASSLSAGVEQYF
TRBJ1-1 . TRBV5-6 CASSAGTGVWVNTEAFF
TRBJ1-3 . TRBV5-6 CASSPTASSGNTIYF
TRBJ2-2 few TRBV7-2 CASSPRILEELFF
TRBJ2-7 . TRBV7-8 CASSLAGGPYEQYF
TRBJ1-2 . TRBV27 CASSGDRLYGYTF
TRBJ1-1 . TRBV4-3 CASSQDLWGVGTEAFF
TRBJ2-5 . TRBV9 CASSEGAGVGGEETQYF
TRBJ2-7 . TRBV19 CASSMTGDREQYF
TRBJ1-1 . TRBV6-5 CASRRAAEAFF
TRBJ1-1 few TRBV10-2 CASRTGLMNTEAFF
TRBJ1-2 . TRBV30 CAWSRLGTGMVTRGYTF
TRBJ1-6 . TRBV5-6 CASSGGTSGTSYNSPLHF
TRBJ1-2 few TRBV7-2 CASSLRGGTGGGYTF
TRBJ1-2 . TRBV5-6 CASSLGAGYGYTF
TRBJ2-6 . TRBV5-1 CASSAGGGENVLTF
TRBJ2-3 . TRBV4-2 CASSQSTGLVGTGVTDTQYF